This record looks at one TCR beta chain sequence and its context. This record comes from a study of blood T cell repertoires in COVID-19. Study-wide background: The study drew acute and convalescent COVID-19 samples from the United States, Italy and Spain. Sample material is recorded as cDNA or gDNA derived from T cells, B-cell-depleted T cells, or PBMCs.

The authors' processing: It was from reference gene primer amplification that nucleated cell counts were estimated. Sequencing was performed with immunoSEQ multiplex PCR; in TCRdb, only in-frame clones are kept and a portion is missing. V, J and clone size are taken as reported in that table, and D and trimming were inferred from the DNA itself. The sample yields roughly 49,000 clones, 85% to 90% seen once. Sequenced input: peripheral blood. This TCR came from a human donor in a cohort sampled during active COVID-19.

In DNA, the CDR3 is TGTGCCAGTAGTATAGGGGCTAGCGGGAGGGGGAATGAGCAGTTCTTC. As protein: CASSIGASGRGNEQFF. The chain carries TRBV19 and TRBJ2-1; 12 positions agree with TRBD2. CDR1 and CDR2 (germline): LNHDA, SQIVND (reference sequence). Trimming at V came to 1 base and at J to 7 bases, leaving 5 bases not matched to a gene. The CDR3 has 16 amino acids.